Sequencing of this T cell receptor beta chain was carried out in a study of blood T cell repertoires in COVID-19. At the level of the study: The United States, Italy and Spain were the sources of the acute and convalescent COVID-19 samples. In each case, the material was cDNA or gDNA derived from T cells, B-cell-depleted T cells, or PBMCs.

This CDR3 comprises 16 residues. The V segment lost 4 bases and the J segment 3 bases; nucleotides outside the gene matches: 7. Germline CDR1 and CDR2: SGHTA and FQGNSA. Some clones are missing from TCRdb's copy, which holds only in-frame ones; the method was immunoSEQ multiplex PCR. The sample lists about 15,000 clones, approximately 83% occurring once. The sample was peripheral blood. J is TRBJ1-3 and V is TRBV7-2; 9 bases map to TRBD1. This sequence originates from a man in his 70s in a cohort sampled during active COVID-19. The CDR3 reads CASSWLGTGNGNTIYF. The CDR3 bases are TGTGCCAGCAGCTGGCTCGGGACAGGGAATGGAAACACCATATATTTT.